This T cell receptor beta chain originates from a study of shared clonotypes between healthy human individuals. The germline V gene has CDR1 MNHNY and CDR2 SVGAGI (reference sequence). CDR3 length: 15 amino acids. V shed 6 bases, J shed 0 bases, and the junction held 7 bases outside the gene matches. The naive CD8 fraction comprised CD45RO-negative cells positively selected for CCR7 and excluded terminally differentiated effector memory CD45RA+ cells. Sequencing was performed with immunoSEQ multiplex PCR; in TCRdb, only in-frame clones are kept and a portion is missing. Of about 1,900,000 clones in the sample, about 94% were seen once.

The sequenced sample was naive CD8+ T cells sorted from blood. The gene calls are TRBV6-6 and TRBJ1-1; TRBD1 aligns across 7 bases. The TCR sequence derives from a man aged 18 to 30 in good health. In nucleotides, the CDR3 is TGTGCCAGCAGCACGGACAGGCAGATGAACACTGAAGCTTTCTTT. It codes for CASSTDRQMNTEAFF.